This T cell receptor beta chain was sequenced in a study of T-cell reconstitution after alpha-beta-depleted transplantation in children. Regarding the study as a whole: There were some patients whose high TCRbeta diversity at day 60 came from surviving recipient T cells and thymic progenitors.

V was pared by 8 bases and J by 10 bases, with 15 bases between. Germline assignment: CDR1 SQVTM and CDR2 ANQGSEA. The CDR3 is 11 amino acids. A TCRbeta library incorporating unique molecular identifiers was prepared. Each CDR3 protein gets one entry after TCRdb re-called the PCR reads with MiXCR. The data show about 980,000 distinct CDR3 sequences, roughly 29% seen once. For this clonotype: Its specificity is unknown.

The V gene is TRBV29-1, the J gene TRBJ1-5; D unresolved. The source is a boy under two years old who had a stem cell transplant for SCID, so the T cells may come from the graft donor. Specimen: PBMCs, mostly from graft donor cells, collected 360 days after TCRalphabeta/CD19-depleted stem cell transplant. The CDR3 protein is CSIGDDSPQHF. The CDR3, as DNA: TGCAGCATTGGGGATGACTCCCCCCAGCATTTT.